A single sample is the source of the 29 T cell receptor beta chains below, sequenced in a study of OX40 agonist ivuxolimab in advanced cancers. Method: immunoSEQ multiplex PCR; TCRdb's copy keeps in-frame clones and lacks some. The data hold tens of thousands of clones, with about nine tenths observed a single time. Sequencing was performed on CD4+ or CD8+ T cells sorted from blood, taken in a trial of the OX40 agonist ivuxolimab. The receptors originated from an adult with an advanced solid tumor such as melanoma, head and neck, liver or kidney cancer.

The V call is TRBV19, the J call TRBJ2-1; D might be TRBD2 (6 bases). The germline gives CDR1 LNHDA, CDR2 SQIVND (reference sequence). The CDR3 is 14 residues long. V shed 3 bases and J shed 8 bases, with 14 bases lying between them. CDR3 bases: TGTGCCAGTAGTATTGAACTAGCCATGGATGAGCAGTTCTTC. This encodes CASSIELAMDEQFF.

The chain is built from TRBV6-1 and TRBJ2-4; TRBD2 is a possible D gene (6 bases). Germline lookup yields CDR1 MNHNS and CDR2 SASEGT. Trimming removed 2 bases from V and 8 bases from J, with 10 bases in between. This CDR3 is built from 13 residues. CDR3 residues: CASSEPGRDIQYF. In DNA form, the CDR3 reads TGTGCCAGCAGTGAACCCGGGAGAGACATTCAGTACTTC.

This chain links TRBV19 with TRBJ2-7; TRBD1 matches 9 bases. CDR3 size: 15 residues. V gave up 3 bases and J gave up 4 bases; unmatched junction bases: 7. Germline-derived CDR1 and CDR2 are LNHDA and SQIVND (reference sequence). CDR3 amino acids: CASSMGQGGLYEQYF. The CDR3 coding sequence is TGTGCCAGTAGTATGGGACAGGGCGGTCTATACGAGCAGTACTTC.

The chain has TRBV4-1 and TRBJ2-7; 10 bases map to TRBD2. The CDR3 length is 15 residues. V dropped 3 bases and J dropped 0; count of bases not matched to a gene: 2. The germline CDR1 and CDR2 sequences are MGHRA and YSYEKL. As DNA, the CDR3 is TGCGCCAGCAGCCAGACTAGCGGGCCCTCCTACGAGCAGTACTTC. Residues: CASSQTSGPSYEQYF.

The V call is TRBV11-2, the J call TRBJ2-7; 7 bases agree with TRBD2. The length of the CDR3 is 15 residues. With V trimmed by 1 base and J by 5 bases, 8 bases remained unmatched. CDR1 and CDR2 (germline): SGHAT, FQNNGV. For the CDR3, the DNA is TGTGCCAGCAGCTTAGGGGGCGGGAGCCCCCACGAGCAGTACTTC. This translates into CASSLGGGSPHEQYF.

The table lists this clone with a count of one. The chain employs TRBV7-9 and TRBJ1-6, with a possible D match to TRBD1 (5 bases). The germline gives CDR1 SEHNR, CDR2 FQNEAQ (reference sequence). Trimming pared 3 bases from V and 9 bases from J, leaving 6 bases between. The CDR3 length is 12 residues. For the CDR3, the DNA is TGTGCCAGCAGCTTCGGGGGTTCACCCCTCCACTTT. It translates to CASSFGGSPLHF.

This sequence joins TRBV30 and TRBJ2-7; 8 bases are shared with TRBD1. V shed 7 bases and J 2 bases; nucleotides not matched to a gene: 7. The CDR3 is 13 amino acids. Per the germline V gene, CDR1 is GTSNPN and CDR2 is SVGIG (reference sequence). CDR3 in amino acids: CASWNRGAYEQYF. The CDR3 nucleotides read TGTGCCTCCTGGAACAGGGGGGCCTACGAGCAGTACTTC.

The rearrangement uses TRBV30 and TRBJ2-7, with 7 bases matching TRBD1. The J segment lost 4 bases and the V segment lost 4 bases, leaving 7 bases of the junction unmatched. Germline lookup yields CDR1 GTSNPN and CDR2 SVGIG (reference sequence). The CDR3 covers 13 residues. The CDR3 spells CAWTAGTAYEQYF. The CDR3 region has the DNA TGTGCCTGGACCGCTGGGACAGCATACGAGCAGTACTTC.

The chain uses TRBV5-6 and TRBJ1-2, with a tentative D call TRBD1 (5 bases). The CDR3 has 14 amino acids. Per germline, CDR1 SGHDT and CDR2 YYEEEE. Trimming removed 4 bases at V and 7 bases at J, with 17 bases between. CDR3 nucleotides: TGTGCCAGCAGCCGCCAGGTTCAGGGCAGTGGCTACACCTTC. Encoded protein: CASSRQVQGSGYTF.

This clone came up once. CDR3 sequence: CASSRTSGTTGELFF. In nucleotides, the CDR3 is TGTGCCAGCAGTCGGACTAGCGGGACCACCGGGGAGCTGTTTTTT. V gene TRBV6-5 combines with J gene TRBJ2-2; 12 bases are shared with TRBD2. The CDR3 covers 15 residues. V was pared by 5 bases and J by 4 bases, with 2 bases of the junction left unmatched. Germline V gene sequence: CDR1 MNHEY, CDR2 SVGAGI.

CDR3 region: CASSPTRSGEQFF. CDR3 bases: TGTGCCAGCAGTCCTACTAGATCCGGGGAGCAGTTCTTC. The rearrangement joins TRBV6-5 to TRBJ2-1; possibly TRBD2 for D (5 bases). V lost 5 bases, J lost 10 bases, and 15 bases lay in between. In germline, CDR1 is MNHEY, CDR2 SVGAGI. The CDR3 length is 13 residues.

CDR3 coding DNA: TGTGCCAGCAGTCAACCGGGACTAGCGGAATACAATGAGCAGTTCTTC. Amino acid sequence: CASSQPGLAEYNEQFF. The J gene is TRBJ2-1, the V gene TRBV2; 11 nucleotides agree with TRBD2. The CDR3 spans 16 residues. Losses at the gene ends were 5 bases for V and 4 bases for J; bases not matched to a gene: 7. Germline loops: CDR1 SNHLY, CDR2 FYNNEI. Drawing the rest from reference TRBV2 and TRBJ2-1, the complete variable domain is EPEVTQTPSHQVTQMGQEVILRCVPISNHLYFYWYRQILGQKVEFLVSFYNNEISEKSEIFDDQFSVERPDGSNFTLKIRSTKLEDSAMYFCASSQPGLAEYNEQFFGPGTRLTVL.

This clone was picked up a small number of times. This chain connects TRBV5-6 to TRBJ1-1; D call uncertain. The germline gives CDR1 SGHDT, CDR2 YYEEEE. The CDR3 runs to 14 residues. V lost 0 bases, J lost 0 bases, and 6 bases lay in between. The CDR3 loop reads CASSLDGLNTEAFF. Here the CDR3 DNA reads TGTGCCAGCAGCTTGGATGGCCTGAACACTGAAGCTTTCTTT.

The chain carries TRBV6-6 and TRBJ1-4, with D perhaps matching TRBD1 (5 bases). CDR3 length: 15 amino acids. V lost 5 bases to trimming and J lost 1 base, with 11 bases between them. Germline assignment: CDR1 MNHNY and CDR2 SVGAGI (reference sequence). This CDR3 is CASSLLGGTNEKLFF. The CDR3, as DNA: TGTGCCAGCAGTCTCCTCGGGGGAACTAATGAAAAACTGTTTTTT.

This clone is labeled as medium-sized (0.01 to 0.1%). One end of the junction is discordant with germline, which a read error may explain. The rearrangement uses TRBV6-1 and TRBJ2-7; possibly TRBD1 or TRBD2 for D (5 bases each). CDR3 size: 15 residues. The germline gives CDR1 MNHNS, CDR2 SASEGT. DNA for the CDR3: TGTGCCAGCAGCGAAGAAGGGACGAGCTCCTACGAGCAGTACTTC. Its protein is CASSEEGTSSYEQYF.

V and J are TRBV25-1 and TRBJ1-4; the D gene is possibly TRBD1 (5 bases). CDR1 is MGHDK, CDR2 SYGVNS, per germline. Trimming took off 2 bases at V and 0 bases at J, with 10 bases between the two ends. The CDR3 length is 16 residues. The CDR3 DNA follows: TGTGCCAGCAGTGAACCAGTAGGGGCAACTAATGAAAAACTGTTTTTT. This gives the protein CASSEPVGATNEKLFF.

This clone was seen a few times. The V and J genes are TRBV5-6 and TRBJ2-7; 7 bases are a match to TRBD2. The CDR3 runs 15 residues. Germline V gene sequence: CDR1 SGHDT, CDR2 YYEEEE. With V trimmed by 0 bases and J by 2 bases, 5 bases remained unmatched. The CDR3 region has the DNA TGTGCCAGCAGCTTGGGGGGGGGAGACCCCTACGAGCAGTACGTC. Its protein product is CASSLGGGDPYEQYV.

The sample holds one count of this clone. This chain connects TRBV21-1 to TRBJ2-7; the table's D call of TRBD1 was not tested on the DNA. TRBV21-1 has pseudogene status. This CDR3 is 14 amino acids long. The CDR3 loop is CASSKSRGRHEQYF. Here the CDR3 DNA reads TGTGCCAGCAGCAAATCCAGGGGGCGGCACGAGCAGTACTTC.

In its sample, this clone was seen a few times. The chain joins TRBV4-2 to TRBJ1-1; D gene ambiguous. V was clipped by 2 bases and J by 8 bases, with 9 bases between them. In germline, CDR1 is LGHNA, CDR2 YNFKEQ. This CDR3 comprises 12 residues. Written as DNA, the CDR3 is TGTGCCAGCAGCCAAAAAACGACAGAAGCTTTCTTT. This gives the protein CASSQKTTEAFF.

The gene calls are TRBV6-6 and TRBJ2-3; the D call may be TRBD1 or TRBD2 (5 bases each). CDR3 size: 13 residues. The V end lost 4 bases, the J end lost 6 bases, and 11 bases lay between the germline ends. Germline CDR1 and CDR2: MNHNY and SVGAGI (reference sequence). In nucleotides, the CDR3 is TGTGCCAGCAGTTCCCTAGCAGGGGATACGCAGTATTTT. Protein: CASSSLAGDTQYF.

The chain carries TRBV28 and TRBJ1-4; 8 bases align to TRBD1. Germline V gives CDR1 MDHEN, CDR2 SYDVKM. This CDR3 is 16 amino acids long. Trimming removed 6 bases from V and 4 bases from J; junction bases left unmatched: 10. This CDR3 reads CASSHPQDRGNEKLFF. The CDR3 coding sequence is TGTGCCAGCAGCCATCCCCAAGACAGGGGTAATGAAAAACTGTTTTTT.

This chain joins TRBV11-2 and TRBJ1-4, with D tentatively TRBD1 (5 bases). V dropped 4 bases and J dropped 8 bases, with 20 bases sitting between them. CDR1 is SGHAT, CDR2 FQNNGV, per germline. The CDR3 has 16 amino acids. This CDR3 reads CASSSSPGTPYEKLFF. Here the CDR3 DNA reads TGTGCCAGCAGCTCAAGCCCCGGGACTCCCTACGAAAAACTGTTTTTT.

The rearrangement uses TRBV27 and TRBJ2-2; 8 nucleotides agree with TRBD1. The V gene end was trimmed by 5 bases and the J gene end by 6 bases; junction bases not matched to a gene: 5. The CDR3 is 14 amino acids. CDR1 MNHEY and CDR2 SMNVEV come from the germline V gene (reference sequence). The CDR3 loop reads CASSLDRGSGELFF. CDR3 sequence (DNA): TGTGCCAGCAGTCTTGACAGGGGTTCCGGGGAGCTGTTTTTT.

The chain combines TRBV21-1 with TRBJ1-1. TRBV21-1 is a pseudogene locus. The CDR3 runs to 13 residues. CDR3 DNA sequence: TGTGCCAGCAGCGACCAAGTGTATTTGGGAGCTTTCTTT. Protein sequence: CASSDQVYLGAFF.

The chain recombines TRBV29-1 with TRBJ1-1; perhaps TRBD1 as D (5 bases). The germline CDR1 and CDR2 sequences are SQVTM and ANQGSEA. The CDR3 spans 11 residues. Trimming took 7 bases from V and 1 from J, leaving 7 bases between them. CDR3 bases: TGCAGCGGAGGGACGAACACTGAAGCTTTCTTT. Protein sequence: CSGGTNTEAFF.

CDR3 sequence: CASSLASPDGELFF. The CDR3 nucleotides are TGTGCCAGCAGTTTGGCTAGCCCCGACGGGGAGCTGTTTTTT. This chain connects TRBV28 to TRBJ2-2; D may be TRBD2 (5 bases). The V gene lost 3 bases and the J gene lost 7 bases, with 12 bases spanning the gap. This CDR3 is built from 14 residues. Germline CDR1 and CDR2: MDHEN and SYDVKM. The full variable domain, completed using reference TRBV28 and TRBJ2-2, is DVKVTQSSRYLVKRTGEKVFLECVQDMDHENMFWYRQDPGLGLRLIYFSYDVKMKEKGDIPEGYSVSREKKERFSLILESASTNQTSMYLCASSLASPDGELFFGEGSRLTVL.

V usage is TRBV5-1 and J usage is TRBJ2-3; D gene unclear. CDR1 and CDR2 (germline): SGHRS, YFSETQ. This CDR3 contains 16 residues. Trimming removed 1 base from V and 4 bases from J, with 16 bases in between. Here the CDR3 DNA reads TGCGCCAGCAGCTTGAAAGTAAGGCCTTCCTCAGATACGCAGTATTTT. It specifies CASSLKVRPSSDTQYF.

The chain combines TRBV19 with TRBJ1-1, with TRBD1 as a possible D gene (6 bases). Trimming removed 6 bases at V and 10 bases at J, with 24 bases between. The length of the CDR3 is 15 residues. The germline V gene has CDR1 LNHDA and CDR2 SQIVND (reference sequence). This chain's CDR3 is CASSKYEEVQGGAFF. CDR3 bases: TGTGCCAGTAGCAAGTATGAAGAAGTACAGGGTGGAGCTTTCTTT.

The chain carries TRBV7-2 and TRBJ2-3; possible D gene TRBD1, 6 bases. Germline V CDR1 and CDR2: SGHTA, FQGNSA. Trimming pared 6 bases from V and 5 bases from J, leaving 18 bases between. CDR3 length: 15 amino acids. The chain's CDR3 is CASSIVAEGGDTQYF. In DNA form, the CDR3 reads TGTGCCAGCAGTATAGTTGCGGAAGGGGGAGATACGCAGTATTTT.